A selection of T cell receptor beta chains follows, all from one sample in a study of Ad26.COV2.S vaccination and SARS-CoV-2 variants. The repertoire was sequenced with immunoSEQ multiplex PCR; TCRdb's copy has only in-frame clones and lacks some. The data show roughly 300,000 clones, about 87% seen once. The sample consisted of peripheral blood, taken in a trial of Ad26.COV2.S vaccine versus placebo. Receptor source: a person aged 18-60 years who received the Ad26.COV2.S COVID-19 vaccine or a placebo. CDR3s include the opening cysteine and the closing phenylalanine or tryptophan. The D gene is left open where the match is weak. Where a row states a size, it is once, few, many or the class of an expanded clone; other rows omit it.

V	length	size	D	J	CDR3	DNA
TRBV20-1	11	-	-	TRBJ1-1	CSARRAQGAFF	TGCAGTGCTAGAAGGGCCCAGGGAGCTTTCTTT
TRBV30	14	-	TRBD1	TRBJ1-6	CAWSIGTGNSPLHF	TGTGCCTGGAGTATTGGGACAGGGAATTCACCCCTCCACTTT
TRBV13	16	few	-	TRBJ2-5	CASSPDSGPVRETQYF	TGTGCCAGCAGCCCCGATAGCGGACCAGTCCGGGAGACCCAGTACTTC
TRBV7-9	13	-	-	TRBJ1-5	CASSLNSNQPQHF	TGTGCCAGCAGCTTAAATAGCAATCAGCCCCAGCATTTT
TRBV14	14	-	-	TRBJ1-1	CASSQGTDDPEAFF	TGTGCCAGCAGCCAGGGCACAGACGATCCTGAAGCTTTCTTT
TRBV28	14	-	-	TRBJ1-1	CASSLPGRLTEAFF	TGTGCCAGCAGTTTACCCGGGAGGTTGACTGAAGCTTTCTTT
TRBV5-1	15	-	-	TRBJ2-7	CASGFVGRASYEQYF	TGCGCCAGCGGCTTTGTCGGCAGGGCCTCCTACGAGCAGTACTTC
TRBV28	13	-	TRBD2	TRBJ2-7	CASSSPPTGGSYF	TGTGCCAGCAGCTCCCCTCCGACGGGGGGGAGTTACTTC
TRBV30	15	-	TRBD1	TRBJ2-3	CAWSVRQGYTDTQYF	TGTGCCTGGAGTGTACGACAGGGTTACACAGATACGCAGTATTTT
TRBV28	14	-	-	TRBJ2-5	CASSARGAGETQYF	TGTGCCAGCAGTGCTCGTGGGGCAGGAGAGACCCAGTACTTC
TRBV4-2	12	few	-	TRBJ2-2	CASSLETGELFF	TGTGCCAGCAGCCTAGAGACCGGGGAGCTGTTTTTT
TRBV9	15	-	-	TRBJ1-2	CASSERQQGFLGYTF	TGTGCCAGCAGCGAAAGACAACAGGGTTTTCTTGGCTACACCTTC
TRBV5-1	16	-	-	TRBJ1-1	CASSWDPAGMNTEAFF	TGCGCCAGCAGCTGGGACCCAGCGGGTATGAACACTGAAGCTTTCTTT
TRBV6-2/TRBV6-3	19	-	TRBD1	TRBJ1-2	CASSYLMVAGQGPNYGYTF	TGTGCCAGCAGTTACTTGATGGTAGCAGGACAGGGACCTAACTATGGCTACACCTTC
TRBV19	14	-	-	TRBJ2-2	CASSDELGGGELFF	TGTGCCAGTAGCGACGAGCTGGGCGGCGGGGAGCTGTTTTTT
TRBV5-1	15	-	-	TRBJ2-2	CASSKLIAKAGELFF	TGCGCCAGCAGCAAACTAATAGCGAAAGCCGGGGAGCTGTTTTTT
TRBV10-3	15	-	TRBD1	TRBJ2-7	CAISESETGAYEQYF	TGTGCCATCAGTGAGTCGGAGACAGGGGCATACGAGCAGTACTTC
TRBV7-9	13	-	TRBD2	TRBJ2-3	CAPGLAGADTQYF	TGTGCCCCGGGACTAGCGGGAGCAGATACGCAGTATTTT
TRBV6-6	13	-	-	TRBJ1-2	CASSRDSIYGYTF	TGTGCCAGCAGCCGCGACAGCATCTATGGCTACACCTTC
TRBV4-3	16	-	TRBD1	TRBJ1-5	CASSQVGGPGGQPQHF	TGCGCCAGCAGCCAAGTTGGAGGCCCAGGGGGTCAGCCCCAGCATTTT
TRBV3-1/TRBV3-2	13	-	-	TRBJ2-3	CASSIQQSDTQYF	TGTGCCAGCAGTATACAACAGTCAGATACGCAGTATTTT
TRBV7-2	13	-	-	TRBJ2-7	CASSLKSSYEQYF	TGTGCCAGCAGCTTAAAGAGCTCCTACGAGCAGTACTTC
TRBV9	14	-	TRBD2	TRBJ2-3	CASSPGLDTDTQYF	TGTGCCAGCAGCCCCGGACTAGATACAGATACGCAGTATTTT
TRBV6-5	12	once	-	TRBJ2-7	CASHGQTYEQYF	TGTGCCAGCCACGGACAAACCTACGAGCAGTACTTC
TRBV20-1	15	-	-	TRBJ1-2	CSASLVSASRLGYTF	TGCAGTGCTAGTCTGGTGTCCGCCTCCCGGCTTGGCTACACCTTC
TRBV4-3	17	-	-	TRBJ2-3	CASSQDQGGTRTDTQYF	TGCGCCAGCAGCCAAGATCAGGGCGGAACACGCACAGATACGCAGTATTTT
TRBV5-4	15	-	-	TRBJ1-6	CASSLDQGMNSPLHF	TGTGCCAGCAGCTTGGATCAGGGGATGAATTCACCCCTCCACTTT
TRBV11-2	14	few	-	TRBJ1-2	CASSFGGRDYGYTF	TGTGCCAGCAGCTTCGGGGGTCGCGACTATGGCTACACCTTC
TRBV30	15	-	TRBD2	TRBJ2-5	CAWTRGGTRSETQYF	TGTGCCTGGACTCGGGGTGGGACTAGGTCCGAGACCCAGTACTTC
TRBV3-1/TRBV3-2	13	-	-	TRBJ2-7	CASSQPTPYEQYF	TGTGCCAGCAGCCAACCTACACCCTACGAGCAGTACTTC
TRBV30	13	-	-	TRBJ1-1	CAWSAGTDTEAFF	TGTGCCTGGAGTGCAGGGACTGACACTGAAGCTTTCTTT
TRBV24-1	13	-	TRBD1	TRBJ1-1	CATSDRTGVRTFF	TGTGCCACCAGTGACCGGACAGGGGTTCGAACTTTCTTT
TRBV19	15	few	-	TRBJ1-3	CASSTFSDPGNTIYF	TGTGCCAGTAGCACGTTCTCGGACCCTGGAAACACCATATATTTT
TRBV28	15	-	-	TRBJ2-6	CASSLYPPGANVLTF	TGTGCCAGCAGTCTCTATCCCCCTGGGGCCAACGTCCTGACTTTC
TRBV10-3	16	-	-	TRBJ2-5	CAISERAGGSGETQYF	TGTGCCATCAGTGAGAGAGCTGGTGGGAGCGGGGAGACCCAGTACTTC
TRBV10-3	14	-	-	TRBJ2-7	CAISENGLSYEQYF	TGTGCCATCAGTGAAAATGGACTCTCCTACGAGCAGTACTTC
TRBV7-9	17	once	TRBD2	TRBJ2-3	CASSLRRLAGGPGVQYF	TGTGCCAGCAGCTTACGTAGACTAGCGGGAGGGCCGGGGGTGCAGTATTTT
TRBV5-1	12	-	-	TRBJ1-5	CASSLVSQPQHF	TGCGCCAGCAGCCTGGTGAGTCAGCCCCAGCATTTT
TRBV12-3/TRBV12-4	13	-	-	TRBJ1-1	CASSTGGRAEAFF	TGTGCCAGCAGCACCGGGGGGAGGGCTGAAGCTTTCTTT
TRBV27	16	once	TRBD2	TRBJ2-1	CASRPRGGRAGNEQFF	TGTGCCAGTAGACCACGGGGCGGGAGGGCCGGAAATGAGCAGTTCTTC
TRBV20-1	15	-	-	TRBJ2-7	CSASQGRTSSYEQYF	TGCAGTGCTAGTCAAGGCAGGACGTCCTCCTACGAGCAGTACTTC
TRBV11-1	14	-	-	TRBJ1-1	CASSSQGLNTEAFF	TGTGCCAGCAGCTCCCAGGGGTTGAACACTGAAGCTTTCTTT
TRBV12-5	16	-	-	TRBJ1-1	CASGRYRGGGNTEAFF	TGTGCTAGTGGCCGCTACCGGGGGGGTGGGAACACTGAAGCTTTCTTT
TRBV5-1	15	-	TRBD1	TRBJ1-6	CASSQRQGRDSPLHF	TGCGCCAGCAGTCAGCGACAGGGGAGGGATTCACCCCTCCACTTT
TRBV28	12	-	-	TRBJ1-4	CASSLPVEKLFF	TGTGCCAGCAGCCTCCCCGTTGAAAAACTGTTTTTT
TRBV7-9	14	-	-	TRBJ1-4	CASAGRVEGEKLFF	TGTGCCAGCGCTGGAAGGGTGGAGGGTGAAAAACTGTTTTTT